The rows below give T cell receptor beta chains drawn from one sample of a study of metastatic and nonmetastatic thyroid tumors. TCRdb recomputed clones from the PCR reads via MiXCR. Of tens of thousands of clones listed, over 10% are singletons. Source material: blood. Receptors were obtained from a female donor with papillary thyroid cancer or a benign thyroid nodule (not recorded which). Some clones in this sample may be carry-over from other donors' samples. Both conserved end residues are part of each CDR3. D genes are given only for firm matches. Size values are once, few and many counts, or a class for expanded clones, and some rows have none.

>.|TRBJ2-3|TRBV27|many
TGTGCCAGCAAACAGGTTGAATATAGCACAGATACGCAGTATTTT
CASKQVEYSTDTQYF
>TRBD2|TRBJ2-1|TRBV7-6|many
TGTGCCAGCAGCTTGAGCCCTCTGACTAGCGCCTACAATGAGCAGTTCTTC
CASSLSPLTSAYNEQFF
>.|TRBJ1-5|TRBV28|.
TGTGCCAGCAGTTTCCAGCCCCAGCATTTT
CASSFQPQHF
>.|TRBJ2-6|TRBV7-8|many
TGTGCCAGCAGCCGCTGGTCCGATTTCTCTGGGGCCAACGTCCTGACTTTC
CASSRWSDFSGANVLTF
>TRBD1|TRBJ1-5|TRBV28|many
TGTGCCAGCAGCCGGGACAGTTGGAGCAATCAGCCCCAGCATTTT
CASSRDSWSNQPQHF
>TRBD2|TRBJ2-3|TRBV7-2|many
TGTGCCAGCAGCACCGGACTAGCAGGAGATACGCAGTATTTT
CASSTGLAGDTQYF
>TRBD2|TRBJ2-1|TRBV5-1|many
TGCGCCAGCAGCTTAACTAGCGGGCTAGACGGTGAGCAGTTCTTC
CASSLTSGLDGEQFF
>.|TRBJ2-7|TRBV6-6|medium-sized
TGTGCCAGCAGTTACTCGGGGACACCGGATGGCTCCTACGAGCAGTACTTC
CASSYSGTPDGSYEQYF
>.|TRBJ2-7|TRBV30|medium-sized
TGTGCCTGGAGTACTCAGGGAGGACACTACGAGCAGTACTTC
CAWSTQGGHYEQYF
>.|TRBJ2-3|TRBV29-1|many
TGCAGCGTTGACTCTAGCACAGATACGCAGTATTTT
CSVDSSTDTQYF
>TRBD2|TRBJ2-3|TRBV25-1|.
TGTGCCAGCAGTGACCACAGTAGCGGCGGGAGTTCAGATACGCAGTATTTT
CASSDHSSGGSSDTQYF
>TRBD2|TRBJ2-5|TRBV7-9|.
TGTGCCAGCAGCTTAAGGGGGACTAGCTCGCGGGAGACCCAGTACTTC
CASSLRGTSSRETQYF
>.|TRBJ1-2|TRBV3-1|many
TGTGCCAGCAGCCACCCCCAGGGACGGAATGGCTACACCTTC
CASSHPQGRNGYTF
>.|TRBJ1-1|TRBV19|many
TGTGCCAGTAGTATCACCGGGACATCTAACACTGAAGCTTTCTTT
CASSITGTSNTEAFF
>.|TRBJ2-3|TRBV5-6|many
TGTGCCAGCAGCTCCCCGGACGCACGCACAGATACGCAGTATTTT
CASSSPDARTDTQYF
>TRBD2|TRBJ2-3|TRBV5-1|many
TGCGCCAGCAGCATGGGACTACAAACGGATACGCAGTATTTT
CASSMGLQTDTQYF
>.|TRBJ1-5|TRBV6-1|many
TGTGCCAGCAGTGACTTACCCGGGGGAGGTCAGCCCCAGCATTTT
CASSDLPGGGQPQHF
>.|TRBJ2-2|TRBV6-1|.
TGTGCCAGCAGTGAAGCGGTTCCCAACACCAGGGAGCTGTTTTTT
CASSEAVPNTRELFF
>TRBD2|TRBJ2-1|TRBV5-1|.
TGCGCCAGCAGCTTGGAACCCCTAGCGGGTTCCTCCTACAATGAGCAGTTCTTC
CASSLEPLAGSSYNEQFF
>.|TRBJ2-3|TRBV30|many
TGTGCCTGGGGGGGGGGGCTTACAGATACGCAGTATTTT
CAWGGGLTDTQYF
>.|TRBJ2-1|TRBV4-2|.
TGTGCCAGCAGCCGAGACAGCCCACGTAACAATGAGCAGTTCTTC
CASSRDSPRNNEQFF
>.|TRBJ1-1|TRBV5-6|many
TGTGCCAGCAGCTTCCGCCCAGGGAACACTGAAGCTTTCTTT
CASSFRPGNTEAFF
>TRBD2|TRBJ2-1|TRBV27|many
TGTGCCAGCAGTTTATCGGGGGGGGGGAATGAGCAGTTCTTC
CASSLSGGGNEQFF
>TRBD1|TRBJ2-1|TRBV14|many
TGTGCCAGCAGCAAAGTGGGACAGGGGGCCTTCGGTGAGCAGTTCTTC
CASSKVGQGAFGEQFF